Below are 3 T cell receptor beta chains sequenced from a single sample in a study of T cells in Graves' hyperthyroidism and ophthalmopathy (dated by TCRdb to the late 2010s). The method was multiplex PCR. For sequencing, an Illumina HiSeq 2000 was employed. The TCR beta CDR3 regions were amplified from RNA transcripts. The first round of RT-PCR for the TCR CDR3 was performed with the HTBI primer set and the Qiagen OneStep RT-PCR kit. TCRdb ran its own pipeline on the public reads, namely fastp trimming at Q25 and MiXCR clone calling, and kept in-frame beta chains. Rows with one shared CDR3 protein collapse into an entry with the most common genes and DNA. Here the sample has 250,000 to 300,000 distinct CDR3 sequences; approximately 13% occur a single time. The top ten hold roughly 7.9% of the sample. The sample comprised blood. The source of these receptors is a woman in her 40s with Graves' hyperthyroidism.

The gene calls are TRBV2 and TRBJ2-2; D perhaps matches TRBD1 (6 bases). CDR1 and CDR2 (germline): SNHLY, FYNNEI. Trimming left V 11 bases short and J 6 bases short, with 22 bases between. The CDR3 contains 15 residues. CDR3 residues: CALATGLRVSGELFF. The CDR3 DNA sequence: TGTGCCCTGGCGACAGGTTTAAGGGTTTCCGGGGAGCTGTTTTTT.

This clonotype was counted ten times or more. This sequence joins TRBV29-1 and TRBJ2-3; 11 bases match TRBD2. This CDR3 region has 14 residues. CDR1 is SQVTM and CDR2 is ANQGSEA in the germline V gene. The trim removed 6 bases at V and 0 bases at J, leaving 2 bases unmatched. The CDR3 DNA reads as TGCAGCGTGGGACTAGCGGAAAGCACAGATACGCAGTATTTT. As protein: CSVGLAESTDTQYF.

About this clonotype: This may arise from a read error, as a much more abundant clone is one base away. V gene TRBV2 combines with J gene TRBJ2-1; 7 bases agree with TRBD1. CDR3 length: 15 residues. Germline V gene sequence: CDR1 SNHLY, CDR2 FYNNEI. Unmatched junction bases numbered 5, after V lost 5 bases and J lost 1 base. The CDR3 DNA reads as TGTGCCAGCAGTCCAGACAGGGCTTCCTACAATGAGCAGTTCTTC. This codes for CASSPDRASYNEQFF.